This T cell receptor beta chain comes out of a study of blood T cells in healthy people across ages. Study-level findings and limits: TCR beta diversity, measured per million T cells, fell in a roughly linear way with age.

Using a J-beta primer mix together with a sample-barcoded 5' primer, a second PCR was run for 7 to 11 cycles. Each CDR3 protein is one row after TCRdb ran MiXCR on the 5' RACE reads. The table includes about 1.6 million distinct CDR3 sequences, around 35% detected once. As for this clonotype: The antigen remains unidentified.

Source material: blood. This TCR derives from a woman between 25 and 40 years old in good health.

The DNA of the CDR3 is TGTGCCAGCAGCTTGTCGGTAGCGGGGGCGCAAGAGACCCAGTACTTC. Residues: CASSLSVAGAQETQYF. The J gene is TRBJ2-5, the V gene TRBV13, with 9 bases identical to TRBD2. The V gene's germline CDR1 is PRHDT and CDR2 FYEKMQ (reference sequence). The CDR3 has 16 residues. The J segment lost 2 bases and the V segment lost 3 bases, leaving 7 bases of the junction unmatched.